What follows are 25 T cell receptor beta chains derived from one specimen sequenced in a study of post-analysis software for immune sequencing data. Study results and limitations: Controls had lower frequencies than patients of 4 or 5 TRBV segments, which included TRBV5-6, TRBV5-1 and TRBV20-1.

TCR beta cDNA libraries had unique molecular identifiers. One entry per CDR3 protein results from TCRdb running MiXCR on the PCR reads. This sample yields roughly 650,000 distinct CDR3 sequences, of which around 60% are seen a single time; approximately 10% belongs to the top ten. Antigens of these TCRs are unknown. Material for sequencing was blood. These TCRs come from a girl aged 2 to 9 with multiple sclerosis.

The chain uses TRBV6-5 and TRBJ2-1, with D maybe TRBD2 (6 bases). V lost 8 bases, J lost 8 bases, and 19 bases lay in between. The CDR3 has 14 amino acids. Looked up from germline, CDR1 is MNHEY and CDR2 is SVGAGI. The CDR3 is CASYGRGTGHEQFF. CDR3 coding DNA: TGTGCCAGCTACGGACGAGGGACTGGGCATGAGCAGTTCTTC.

This sequence joins TRBV11-2 and TRBJ2-5, with D perhaps matching TRBD1 (5 bases). The V end was cut by 5 bases, the J end by 3 bases, with 31 bases between. CDR3 length equals 20 residues. The germline V gene encodes CDR1 SGHAT and CDR2 FQNNGV. For the CDR3, the DNA is TGTGCCAGCAGCCCCATCCCTCAACCTTCACAGGCGAAAGTAAAAGAGACCCAGTACTTC. This encodes CASSPIPQPSQAKVKETQYF.

The gene calls are TRBV20-1 and TRBJ2-5; 7 positions match TRBD1. This CDR3 comprises 14 residues. Germline trimming cut 1 base from V and 5 bases from J; bases unmatched to any gene: 7. Germline CDR1 reads DFQATT; CDR2 reads SNEGSKA (reference sequence). The DNA for the CDR3 is TGCAGTGCTAGAGGTGCCAGGGGGTCCGAGACCCAGTACTTC. Translated, it gives CSARGARGSETQYF.

The CDR3 coding sequence is TGTGCCAGCAGCCTACTCCCAAGCGGGGGAAATGAGCAGTTCTTC. It encodes CASSLLPSGGNEQFF. The chain joins TRBV28 to TRBJ2-1, with 8 bases aligning to TRBD2. J lost 7 bases, V lost 6 bases, and 11 bases had no gene match. CDR1 MDHEN and CDR2 SYDVKM come from the germline V gene. The CDR3 length is 15 residues.

This chain uses TRBV14 with TRBJ2-1; D might be TRBD1 (5 bases). The germline CDR1 and CDR2 sequences are SGHDN and FVKESK. This CDR3 contains 18 residues. V lost 1 base and J lost 4, with 20 bases in between. CDR3 bases: TGTGCCAGCAGCCAAGGGCCCAAAACAGGTATTCTTTACAATGAGCAGTTCTTC. Translated, it gives CASSQGPKTGILYNEQFF.

This clonotype was seen a single time. This rearrangement joins TRBV4-2 to TRBJ1-2, with TRBD1 as a possible D gene (6 bases). V lost 1 base and J 5 bases, leaving 11 bases between the germline ends. CDR1 is LGHNA and CDR2 is YNFKEQ in the germline V gene. The CDR3 has 14 amino acids. The DNA of the CDR3 is TGTGCCAGCAGCCAAGTCCCAGGACAGTATGGCTACACCTTC. Protein sequence: CASSQVPGQYGYTF.

This clonotype appeared a single time. J is TRBJ2-4 and V is TRBV5-5; 8 bases map to TRBD1. The CDR3 is 16 amino acids. With V trimmed by 4 bases and J by 1 base, 7 bases remained unmatched. CDR1 SGHKS and CDR2 YYEKEE come from the germline V gene (reference sequence). The CDR3: CASSLYRGWAKNIQYF. CDR3 coding DNA: TGTGCCAGCAGCCTGTACAGGGGGTGGGCCAAAAACATTCAGTACTTC.

Remarks on this clonotype: A clone one base away is much larger, so this may be a read error. The rearrangement links TRBV20-1 to TRBJ1-5; a weak D match, TRBD1 (5 bases). The CDR3 runs 13 residues. V gave up 1 base and J gave up 7 bases, with 11 bases separating them. Germline values: CDR1 DFQATT, CDR2 SNEGSKA (reference sequence). The CDR3 DNA follows: TGCAGTGCTAGAGGGGGGTCTGACCAGCCCCAGCATTTT. Translated, it gives CSARGGSDQPQHF.

This clonotype came up a few times. The chain couples TRBV6-1 to TRBJ2-1; no clear D. The V and J ends lost 1 base and 6 bases respectively, with 7 bases between them. In germline, CDR1 is MNHNS, CDR2 SASEGT. CDR3 length equals 13 residues. CDR3 sequence: CASSEVVSNEQFF. The CDR3 region has the DNA TGTGCCAGCAGTGAAGTCGTATCCAATGAGCAGTTCTTC.

The chain combines TRBV7-6 with TRBJ2-7, with a weak D call TRBD1 (5 bases). The V end lost 5 bases, the J end lost 2 bases, and 13 bases lay between the germline ends. In germline, CDR1 is SGHVS, CDR2 FNYEAQ. This CDR3 is 14 amino acids long. The CDR3 DNA reads as TGTGCCAGCAGCGCGCGCAGGGTCCCCTACGAGCAGTACTTC. The encoded protein is CASSARRVPYEQYF.

The chain joins TRBV6-2 or TRBV6-3 to TRBJ1-5, with D unclear. The CDR3 extends over 13 amino acids. V was clipped by 0 bases and J by 7 bases, with 7 bases between them. Germline loops: CDR1 MNHEY, CDR2 SVGEGT. The CDR3 sequence: CASSYSRFQPQHF. In DNA, the CDR3 is TGTGCCAGCAGTTACTCGCGGTTCCAGCCCCAGCATTTT.

This clonotype has more than one count but fewer than ten. The chain recombines TRBV5-5 with TRBJ2-1; tentatively, D is TRBD2 (6 bases). The CDR3 runs to 12 residues. The V end was cut by 5 bases, the J end by 10 bases, with 13 bases between. Germline CDR1 reads SGHKS; CDR2 reads YYEKEE (reference sequence). The CDR3 DNA reads as TGTGCCAGCAGGGGGGGACTTAGGGAGCAGTTCTTC. It translates to CASRGGLREQFF.

The chain employs TRBV6-5 and TRBJ1-1; 7 bases match TRBD1. Germline V gene lookup returns CDR1 MNHEY and CDR2 SVGAGI. The CDR3 loop spans 13 amino acids. J was trimmed by 6 bases and V by 6 bases; bases with no gene match: 7. CDR3 DNA: TGTGCCAGCAGCAACCCAGGGGGTGCTGAAGCTTTCTTT. It specifies CASSNPGGAEAFF.

This clonotype has more than one count but fewer than ten. The chain combines TRBV5-1 with TRBJ1-6; D possibly corresponds to TRBD1 (5 bases). This CDR3 spans 15 amino acids. With 0 bases removed from V and 7 bases from J, the gap between germline ends came to 11 bases. Per the germline V gene, CDR1 is SGHRS and CDR2 is YFSETQ. CDR3 sequence: CASSLGTGPNSPLHF. DNA for the CDR3: TGCGCCAGCAGCTTGGGGACGGGACCGAATTCACCCCTCCACTTT.

The chain combines TRBV12-3 or TRBV12-4 with TRBJ2-3, with D hard to call. Deletions cut 5 bases from V and 6 bases from J, with 12 bases between. The CDR3 is made up of 13 amino acids. Here the CDR3 reads CASSISEEDTQYF. The CDR3 nucleotides read TGTGCCAGCAGTATCAGTGAAGAGGATACGCAGTATTTT.

The V call is TRBV5-1, the J call TRBJ1-2; TRBD1 might be the D (6 bases). V was shortened by 7 bases and J by 1 base, with 14 bases between the two germline ends. Germline CDR1 is SGHRS and CDR2 is YFSETQ. This CDR3 is 14 amino acids long. Written as DNA, the CDR3 is TGCGCCAGCCGACGTTGGACAGATAACTATGGCTACACCTTC. Translating gives CASRRWTDNYGYTF.

The chain has TRBV5-1 and TRBJ1-2; TRBD1 matches 7 bases. Germline trimming cut 4 bases from V and 1 base from J; bases unmatched to any gene: 7. CDR3 size: 15 residues. Germline CDR1 is SGHRS and CDR2 is YFSETQ. DNA for the CDR3: TGCGCCAGCAGCGTAGGACAGGTGCTTAACTATGGCTACACCTTC. This codes for CASSVGQVLNYGYTF.

V usage is TRBV29-1 and J usage is TRBJ2-1, with 10 nucleotides matching TRBD1. The CDR3 has 15 amino acids. CDR1 and CDR2 (germline): SQVTM, ANQGSEA. Trimming at V came to 5 bases and at J to 3 bases, leaving 7 bases not matched to a gene. The CDR3 region is CSVKGGDRGYNEQFF. In nucleotides, the CDR3 is TGCAGCGTTAAAGGAGGGGACAGGGGCTACAATGAGCAGTTCTTC.

This rearrangement joins TRBV5-1 to TRBJ2-5, with TRBD2 matching over 10 bases. The J call is uncertain, as TRBJ2-7 better fits the DNA end. The CDR3 has 15 amino acids. The germline V gene has CDR1 SGHRS and CDR2 YFSETQ. The chain's CDR3 is CASSSPAGGHDEQYF. The CDR3 nucleotides are TGCGCCAGCAGCTCTCCAGCGGGAGGGCACGACGAGCAGTACTTC.

CDR3 nucleotides: TGTGCCAGCAGTCCGAAAAACCCCGGTGGGAGCTCCTATAATTCACCCCTCCACTTT. It codes for CASSPKNPGGSSYNSPLHF. The gene calls are TRBV6-1 and TRBJ1-6; D is uncertain. Trimming left V 5 bases short and J 0 bases short, with 20 bases between. This CDR3 region has 19 residues. From germline, CDR1 is MNHNS and CDR2 SASEGT.

The V gene is TRBV3-1, the J gene TRBJ1-2; TRBD1 might be the D (5 bases). Germline lookup yields CDR1 LGHDT and CDR2 YNNKEL (reference sequence). V was trimmed by 0 bases and J by 7 bases, leaving 27 bases between them. The CDR3 sequence is 19 residues long. The CDR3: CASSQDQWGRAVCYRGYTF. As DNA, the CDR3 is TGTGCCAGCAGCCAAGATCAGTGGGGCAGGGCGGTCTGCTATCGTGGCTACACCTTC. Full variable domain (outside the CDR3, taken from reference TRBV3-1 and TRBJ1-2): DTAVSQTPKYLVTQMGNDKSIKCEQNLGHDTMYWYKQDSKKFLKIMFSYNNKELIINETVPNRFSPKSPDKAHLNLHINSLELGDSAVYFCASSQDQWGRAVCYRGYTFGSGTRLTVV.

The CDR3 sequence: CASGLEWGYTF. CDR3 sequence (DNA): TGTGCTAGTGGTTTGGAGTGGGGCTACACCTTC. This chain joins TRBV12-5 and TRBJ1-2; D is uncertain. The CDR3 has 11 amino acids. Germline values: CDR1 LGHNT, CDR2 FRNRAP. The V end lost 1 base, the J end lost 8 bases, and 5 bases lay between the germline ends.

The count of this clonotype is one. The chain has TRBV2 and TRBJ2-5, with unresolved D. Matching the DNA end better, TRBJ2-7 makes the J call doubtful. The V gene's germline CDR1 is SNHLY and CDR2 FYNNEI. This CDR3 has 13 amino acids. The CDR3 DNA is TGTGCCAGCAGTGAATTAAACTACTACGAGCAGTACTTC. Translating it yields CASSELNYYEQYF.

The gene calls are TRBV12-3 or TRBV12-4 and TRBJ1-5, with D uncertain. Trimming removed 6 bases at V and 7 bases at J, with 10 bases between. The CDR3 has 12 amino acids. CDR3 DNA: TGTGCCAGCAGCTCTACCGGGCAGCCCCAGCATTTT. It specifies CASSSTGQPQHF.

This clonotype was picked up a small number of times. V is TRBV29-1 and J is TRBJ2-1, with 7 bases that match TRBD1. J was trimmed by 8 bases and V by 7 bases; bases with no gene match: 14. The CDR3 contains 14 residues. From germline, CDR1 is SQVTM and CDR2 ANQGSEA. The CDR3 bases are TGCAGCGCCGACAGGGAACCCAGTAACGATGAGCAGTTCTTC. Protein: CSADREPSNDEQFF.